This T cell receptor (beta chain) was captured in a study of blood T cell repertoires in COVID-19. Whole-study context: Some COVID-19 samples were acute and others convalescent; all came from the United States, Italy and Spain. PBMCs, B-cell-depleted T cells, or T cells provided the cDNA or gDNA that made up the material.

Original handling: Using reference gene primer amplification, nucleated cell counts were estimated. Data came from immunoSEQ multiplex PCR; TCRdb stores just in-frame clones and leaves some out. From that table come the V and J calls and clone size; the DNA was used to work out D and trimming. The table shows approximately 90,000 clones, with approximately 86% occurring only once. J was trimmed by 5 bases and V by 6 bases; bases with no gene match: 7. CDR3 length equals 15 residues. CDR1 SNHLY and CDR2 FYNNEI come from the germline V gene. This clone was detected only once. Sequencing used peripheral blood. The sequence was collected from a man aged 55 to 69 with acute or convalescent COVID-19. The V and J genes are TRBV2 and TRBJ2-1; 10 bases map to TRBD1. This CDR3 reads CASRVDRGNNNEQFF. The CDR3 bases are TGTGCCAGCAGGGTGGACAGGGGGAATAACAATGAGCAGTTCTTC.